Below, 32 T cell receptor beta chains from the same sample are listed, as sequenced in a study of patients and donors after allogeneic stem cell transplantation. TCRdb analysed the RT-PCR reads with MiXCR anew, one entry per CDR3 protein. Among 50,000 to 60,000 distinct CDR3 sequences, 10% to 15% were seen once, and the ten largest hold approximately 32%. Sequences were obtained from blood, either unsorted or a sorted T cell fraction (not recorded which). These TCRs come from a human donor who was either an allogeneic HSCT recipient or a stem cell or donor lymphocyte infusion donor (not recorded which). It is not recorded whose cells these are; they may come from a transplant donor.

This clonotype occurred a few times. This chain links TRBV20-1 with TRBJ2-3; TRBD2 agrees at 7 bases. Per the germline V gene, CDR1 is DFQATT and CDR2 is SNEGSKA (reference sequence). The CDR3 consists of 15 residues. V dropped 6 bases and J dropped 2; count of bases not matched to a gene: 11. The CDR3 DNA follows: TGCAGTGCCAAGAGCGGGAAGTCCCCCACAGATACGCAGTATTTT. This translates into CSAKSGKSPTDTQYF.

This clonotype was observed many times. As DNA, the CDR3 is TGTGCCAGCAGCCGAGACATCGATCAGCCCCAGCATTTT. Translation: CASSRDIDQPQHF. This chain joins TRBV3-1 and TRBJ1-5; D gene uncertain. This CDR3 has 13 amino acids. Trimming pared 4 bases from V and 5 bases from J, leaving 9 bases between. The germline V gene encodes CDR1 LGHDT and CDR2 YNNKEL (reference sequence).

This CDR3 is CVEDYEGGPLHF. CDR3 DNA: TGCGTTGAAGATTATGAGGGGGGACCCCTCCACTTT. The chain links TRBV29-1 to TRBJ1-6; TRBD1 might be the D (6 bases). This CDR3 spans 12 amino acids. Germline V gives CDR1 SQVTM, CDR2 ANQGSEA.

This clonotype was detected many times. The gene calls are TRBV6-1 and TRBJ1-6; D not certain. The V gene's germline CDR1 is MNHNS and CDR2 SASEGT. This CDR3 region has 16 residues. Trimming left V 6 bases short and J 0 bases short, with 12 bases between. In DNA, the CDR3 is TGTGCCAGCAGAGTAGGCTCAAGCTCCTATAATTCACCCCTCCACTTT. This encodes CASRVGSSSYNSPLHF.

The genes are TRBV5-5 and TRBJ1-5; no reliable D call. Germline-derived CDR1 and CDR2 are SGHKS and YYEKEE (reference sequence). The CDR3 length is 17 residues. Trimming shortened V by 0 bases and J by 2 bases, and 15 bases separated the two germline ends. CDR3 sequence (DNA): TGTGCCAGCAGCTTGGATAGGGTGACACCCGGCAATCAGCCCCAGCATTTT. This sequence encodes CASSLDRVTPGNQPQHF. The variable domain in full, with the rest retrieved from reference TRBV5-5 and TRBJ1-5, is DAGVTQSPTHLIKTRGQQVTLRCSPISGHKSVSWYQQVLGQGPQFIFQYYEKEERGRGNFPDRFSARQFPNYSSELNVNALLLGDSALYLCASSLDRVTPGNQPQHFGDGTRLSIL.

The chain carries TRBV7-8 and TRBJ2-2; tentative D call: TRBD2 (6 bases). Trimming stripped 4 bases from V and 7 bases from J, with 19 bases between. The CDR3 runs 16 residues. Germline V lookup: CDR1 SGHVS, CDR2 FQNEAQ. The CDR3 DNA is TGTGCCAGCAGCTCGGATCTAGCGTCCGATCACGGGGAGCTGTTTTTT. Translating it yields CASSSDLASDHGELFF.

This clonotype showed up many times. As DNA, the CDR3 is TGTGCCAGCAGTTCGGGACGGCTCTCTGGGGCCAACGTCCTGACTTTC. Translation gives CASSSGRLSGANVLTF. The chain has TRBV27 and TRBJ2-6, with D possibly called TRBD1 or TRBD2 (5 bases each). V lost 4 bases and J lost 0, with 10 bases in between. CDR1 MNHEY and CDR2 SMNVEV come from the germline V gene (reference sequence). This CDR3 spans 16 amino acids. The whole variable domain, remainder taken from reference TRBV27 and TRBJ2-6, is EAQVTQNPRYLITVTGKKLTVTCSQNMNHEYMSWYRQDPGLGLRQIYYSMNVEVTDKGDVPEGYKVSRKEKRNFPLILESPSPNQTSLYFCASSSGRLSGANVLTFGAGSRLTVL.

This clonotype was observed a handful of times. V and J are TRBV10-1 and TRBJ2-5, with D possibly being TRBD2 (6 bases). Germline-derived CDR1 and CDR2 are WNHNN and SYGVQD (reference sequence). This CDR3 comprises 13 residues. Trimming took off 3 bases at V and 4 bases at J, with 9 bases between the two ends. The CDR3 here is CASSEAGGETQYF. CDR3 coding DNA: TGCGCCAGCAGTGAAGCGGGTGGAGAGACCCAGTACTTC.

This clonotype appeared many times. The chain recombines TRBV5-1 with TRBJ1-2; D is unresolved. V shed 0 bases and J shed 3 bases, with 18 bases lying between them. CDR1 and CDR2 (germline): SGHRS, YFSETQ. This CDR3 is built from 17 residues. Written as DNA, the CDR3 is TGCGCCAGCAGCTTGGAAGGCGGTGGCCTAATGGACTATGGCTACACCTTC. Its translation is CASSLEGGGLMDYGYTF.

This clonotype was detected only a few times. The chain combines TRBV7-6 with TRBJ2-5, with unresolved D. The V and J ends lost 5 bases and 5 bases respectively, with 12 bases between them. CDR1 SGHVS and CDR2 FNYEAQ come from the germline V gene. The CDR3 runs to 13 residues. CDR3 sequence: CASSVTPAETQYF. CDR3 sequence (DNA): TGTGCCAGCAGCGTCACCCCTGCGGAGACCCAGTACTTC.

This clonotype was recorded many times. The rearrangement uses TRBV29-1 and TRBJ1-5; possibly TRBD1 for D (5 bases). CDR1 is SQVTM, CDR2 ANQGSEA, per germline. The CDR3 has 11 amino acids. CDR3 protein: CREGGQGPQHF. In DNA form, the CDR3 reads TGCAGAGAAGGTGGGCAGGGGCCCCAGCATTTT.

The CDR3 sequence: CASSLGRQGQETQYF. CDR3 nucleotides: TGCGCCAGCAGCTTGGGCCGACAGGGGCAAGAGACCCAGTACTTC. This chain links TRBV5-1 with TRBJ2-5, with TRBD1 matching 8 bases. CDR3 length: 15 residues. Germline lookup yields CDR1 SGHRS and CDR2 YFSETQ. The V segment lost 0 bases and the J segment 2 bases; nucleotides outside the gene matches: 3.

This clonotype showed up many times. V usage is TRBV5-1 and J usage is TRBJ1-5; possibly TRBD1 for D (5 bases). V lost 8 bases, J lost 2 bases, and 26 bases lay in between. Per germline, CDR1 SGHRS and CDR2 YFSETQ. The CDR3 has 18 residues. The CDR3 loop is CARQFNPEWGVGNQPQHF. CDR3 bases: TGCGCCAGGCAATTTAACCCAGAATGGGGGGTCGGCAATCAGCCCCAGCATTTT.

This sequence joins TRBV18 and TRBJ2-5; TRBD1 matches 10 bases. This CDR3 is 16 amino acids long. V gave up 0 bases and J gave up 3 bases; unmatched junction bases: 4. Germline CDR1 reads KGHSH; CDR2 reads LQKENI. The CDR3 coding sequence is TGTGCCAGCTCACCACCGGCCGGGACAGGGGAAGAGACCCAGTACTTC. Protein sequence: CASSPPAGTGEETQYF.

This chain links TRBV6-6 with TRBJ2-5; 13 bases are shared with TRBD2. Germline V gene data show CDR1 as MNHNY and CDR2 as SVGAGI (reference sequence). Unmatched junction bases numbered 8, after V lost 0 bases and J lost 7 bases. The CDR3 extends over 17 amino acids. CDR3 sequence reads: CASSYSRLTSGRMTQYF. Written as DNA, the CDR3 is TGTGCCAGCAGTTACTCGAGGTTGACTAGCGGGAGGATGACCCAGTACTTC.

There are many counts of this clonotype. The rearrangement uses TRBV5-1 and TRBJ1-5; D remains unclear. With 1 base removed from V and 0 bases from J, the gap between germline ends came to 5 bases. Germline V gene data show CDR1 as SGHRS and CDR2 as YFSETQ. CDR3 length: 14 amino acids. DNA for the CDR3: TGCGCCAGCAGCTTGACCGATAGCAATCAGCCCCAGCATTTT. It translates to CASSLTDSNQPQHF. Full variable domain (remainder filled in from reference TRBV5-1 and TRBJ1-5): KAGVTQTPRYLIKTRGQQVTLSCSPISGHRSVSWYQQTPGQGLQFLFEYFSETQRNKGNFPGRFSGRQFSNSRSEMNVSTLELGDSALYLCASSLTDSNQPQHFGDGTRLSIL.

The chain employs TRBV7-9 and TRBJ1-4; no clear D. The CDR3 has 13 residues. Trimming took off 1 base at V and 3 bases at J, with 3 bases between the two ends. Germline CDR1 reads SEHNR; CDR2 reads FQNEAQ (reference sequence). DNA of the CDR3: TGTGCCAGCAGCTTAGTGGCTAATGAAAAACTGTTTTTT. It translates to CASSLVANEKLFF.

This clonotype was counted between two and nine times. This sequence joins TRBV5-4 and TRBJ2-1, with D unresolved. This CDR3 contains 15 residues. The germline CDR1 and CDR2 sequences are SGHNT and YYREEE (reference sequence). With 4 bases removed from V and 0 bases from J, the gap between germline ends came to 11 bases. The CDR3 DNA reads as TGTGCCAGCAGCGCCGACCGGAGCTCCTACAATGAGCAGTTCTTC. Translation: CASSADRSSYNEQFF.

This clonotype has at least ten counts. The CDR3 sequence is CSAGHDLIGPEAFF. The CDR3 coding sequence is TGCAGTGCTGGTCATGACTTAATTGGCCCTGAAGCTTTCTTT. This chain links TRBV20-1 with TRBJ1-1; no reliable D call. Trimming stripped 5 bases from V and 6 bases from J, with 19 bases between. Germline V CDR1 and CDR2: DFQATT, SNEGSKA (reference sequence). The CDR3 consists of 14 residues.

This clonotype has just a few counts. The rearrangement uses TRBV7-3 and TRBJ2-3; no definite D call. The CDR3 length is 14 residues. V was clipped by 2 bases and J by 6 bases, with 12 bases between them. CDR1 SGHTA and CDR2 FQGTGA come from the germline V gene. CDR3 in DNA: TGTGCCAGCAGCTTATATGCCCCCGTGGATACGCAGTATTTT. It is translated as CASSLYAPVDTQYF.

This clonotype was observed a few times. The chain recombines TRBV27 with TRBJ2-6; TRBD1 matches at 9 bases. The length of the CDR3 is 16 residues. Losses at the gene ends were 0 bases for V and 4 bases for J; bases not matched to a gene: 1. In germline, CDR1 is MNHEY, CDR2 SMNVEV (reference sequence). The CDR3 DNA sequence: TGTGCCAGCAGTTTATCACAGGGGGCCGGGGCCAACGTCCTGACTTTC. Its protein product is CASSLSQGAGANVLTF.

In its sample, this clonotype was seen a few times. The chain links TRBV5-1 to TRBJ1-5; D is perhaps TRBD1 (5 bases). With 4 bases removed from V and 1 base from J, the gap between germline ends came to 9 bases. The CDR3 is made up of 14 amino acids. Germline V gene data show CDR1 as SGHRS and CDR2 as YFSETQ. The CDR3 sequence: CASSPGQSNQPQHF. In DNA, the CDR3 is TGCGCCAGCAGCCCAGGACAAAGCAATCAGCCCCAGCATTTT. Combining the CDR3 with reference TRBV5-1 and TRBJ1-5 gives the whole variable domain KAGVTQTPRYLIKTRGQQVTLSCSPISGHRSVSWYQQTPGQGLQFLFEYFSETQRNKGNFPGRFSGRQFSNSRSEMNVSTLELGDSALYLCASSPGQSNQPQHFGDGTRLSIL.

Regarding this clonotype: The final CDR3 position lacks the conserved phenylalanine or tryptophan, pointing to a likely read error. The V call is TRBV4-1, the J call TRBJ1-1; D unresolved. Trimming removed 4 bases at V and 4 bases at J, with 16 bases between. The germline V gene has CDR1 MGHRA and CDR2 YSYEKL. The CDR3 sequence is 15 residues long. This CDR3 reads CASSLPPPAGTEAFL. CDR3 coding DNA: TGCGCCAGCAGCCTTCCCCCCCCCGCGGGCACTGAAGCTTTCTTG.

Ten or more counts support this clonotype. The chain combines TRBV20-1 with TRBJ1-5, with TRBD1 matching over 10 bases. Unmatched junction bases numbered 7, after V lost 3 bases and J lost 2 bases. Per the germline V gene, CDR1 is DFQATT and CDR2 is SNEGSKA (reference sequence). The CDR3 length is 16 residues. The DNA for the CDR3 is TGCAGTGCTAGCGTTACCGGGACAGGGGGCAATCAGCCCCAGCATTTT. Translation: CSASVTGTGGNQPQHF.

The chain recombines TRBV6-5 with TRBJ2-5, with 10 bases lining up with TRBD1. V dropped 0 bases and J dropped 0; count of bases not matched to a gene: 10. Germline loops: CDR1 MNHEY, CDR2 SVGAGI. The CDR3 runs to 19 residues. The CDR3 protein is CASSYSMAGTGANQETQYF. In DNA, the CDR3 is TGTGCCAGCAGTTACTCGATGGCGGGGACAGGGGCAAACCAAGAGACCCAGTACTTC.

The sample holds a few counts of this clonotype. The chain recombines TRBV24-1 with TRBJ1-6; D remains ambiguous. The germline V gene has CDR1 KGHDR and CDR2 SFDVKD. V gave up 0 bases and J gave up 9 bases, with 14 bases separating them. The CDR3 has 16 amino acids. The CDR3 spells CATSDLSGKSASPLHF. The CDR3 DNA reads as TGTGCCACCAGTGATTTGAGCGGTAAATCGGCTTCACCCCTCCACTTT.

This clonotype was recorded many times. This sequence joins TRBV12-3 or TRBV12-4 and TRBJ2-3; 7 positions agree with TRBD1. V lost 6 bases to trimming and J lost 6 bases; unmatched junction nucleotides: 15. The CDR3 is 16 residues long. CDR3 in DNA: TGTGCCAGCAGGCTGAACGAGGGGTCGACAGGGGATACGCAGTATTTT. Translated, it gives CASRLNEGSTGDTQYF.

V is TRBV27 and J is TRBJ2-1; 8 nucleotides match TRBD2. V lost 7 bases and J lost 0; bases outside the gene matches: 5. Germline CDR1 and CDR2: MNHEY and SMNVEV (reference sequence). The CDR3 contains 15 residues. CDR3 region: CASMVAGSSYNEQFF. Here the CDR3 DNA reads TGTGCCAGCATGGTAGCGGGAAGCTCCTACAATGAGCAGTTCTTC.

This clonotype appeared many times. The CDR3 DNA is TGCAGTGCTAGAGTGGGGGTGCCCTTTGGGGGCTACACCTTC. Amino acid sequence: CSARVGVPFGGYTF. The gene calls are TRBV20-1 and TRBJ1-2, with a possible D match to TRBD1 (5 bases). The CDR3 length is 14 residues. With 1 base removed from V and 8 bases from J, the gap between germline ends came to 17 bases. Germline V gives CDR1 DFQATT, CDR2 SNEGSKA (reference sequence).

The CDR3 is CASSITPGQPYGYTF. The CDR3 nucleotides read TGTGCCAGCAGTATAACACCGGGACAACCATATGGCTACACCTTC. The chain links TRBV27 to TRBJ1-2, with a possible D match to TRBD1 (6 bases). Trimming removed 5 bases at V and 5 bases at J, with 18 bases between. The CDR3 consists of 15 residues. Germline values: CDR1 MNHEY, CDR2 SMNVEV (reference sequence).

This chain joins TRBV10-1 and TRBJ2-5; the D is unclear. This CDR3 region has 10 residues. Germline-derived CDR1 and CDR2 are WNHNN and SYGVQD (reference sequence). V lost 2 bases, J lost 5 bases, and 0 bases lay in between. The CDR3 protein is CASSEETQYF. CDR3 bases: TGCGCCAGCAGTGAGGAGACCCAGTACTTC.

The chain couples TRBV6-5 to TRBJ2-1, with unresolved D. This CDR3 is built from 16 residues. CDR1 is MNHEY, CDR2 SVGAGI, per germline. V lost 6 bases and J 7 bases, leaving 22 bases between the germline ends. As DNA, the CDR3 is TGTGCCAGCAGGACTTTACAGTTAGGTACGCGTAATGAGCAGTTCTTC. Translating it yields CASRTLQLGTRNEQFF.